The rows below give T cell receptor beta chains drawn from one sample of a study of blood T cell repertoires in COVID-19. TCRdb keeps only in-frame clones here, not all; method: immunoSEQ multiplex PCR. The sample records about 200,000 clones, 70% to 90% being singletons. Sequences were obtained from peripheral blood. These TCRs come from a woman older than 75 with acute or convalescent COVID-19. CDR3s include the opening cysteine and the closing phenylalanine or tryptophan. The D gene is left open where the match is weak. Clone size appears in some rows only: once, few, many, or a class for an expanded clone.

TRBJ2-1,-,TRBV20-1,11,-,CSASGANEQFF,TGCAGTGCTAGTGGGGCGAATGAGCAGTTCTTC
TRBJ1-2,-,TRBV28,16,-,CASSPAGHPGRDGYTF,TGTGCCAGCAGCCCCGCCGGTCACCCAGGTCGTGATGGCTACACCTTC
TRBJ1-5,-,TRBV12-3/TRBV12-4,13,-,CASSGQWNQPQHF,TGTGCCAGCAGTGGACAGTGGAATCAGCCCCAGCATTTT
TRBJ2-3,TRBD1,TRBV7-2,16,-,CASSLALGDRGYTQYF,TGTGCCAGCAGCTTAGCGCTGGGGGACAGGGGCTATACGCAGTATTTT
TRBJ1-1,-,TRBV29-1,15,-,CSVGGWAGMNTEAFF,TGCAGCGTTGGTGGGTGGGCAGGAATGAACACTGAAGCTTTCTTT
TRBJ1-5,TRBD1,TRBV4-2,18,-,CASSQERPLGQIYQPQHF,TGTGCCAGCAGCCAAGAAAGGCCCCTGGGACAGATTTATCAGCCCCAGCATTTT
TRBJ1-1,-,TRBV20-1,15,few,CSASMFGGPVTEAFF,TGCAGTGCTAGTATGTTTGGAGGACCGGTCACTGAAGCTTTCTTT
TRBJ2-3,TRBD2,TRBV3-1/TRBV3-2,14,-,CASTLRGSPDTQYF,TGTGCCAGCACGTTGCGCGGGAGTCCAGATACGCAGTATTTT
TRBJ2-1,TRBD2,TRBV5-1,16,-,CASSLRAGGSYNEQFF,TGCGCCAGCAGCTTGAGGGCGGGAGGCTCCTACAATGAGCAGTTCTTC
TRBJ2-7,-,TRBV6-2/TRBV6-3,18,once,CASSYSVDARDKTYEQYF,TGTGCCAGCAGTTACTCTGTTGACGCCCGCGACAAGACCTACGAGCAGTACTTC
TRBJ1-2,-,TRBV12-3/TRBV12-4,13,-,CASSLGRNYGYTF,TGTGCCAGCAGTTTAGGGCGGAACTATGGCTACACCTTC
TRBJ2-6,-,TRBV7-9,15,-,CASSLETAGANVLTF,TGTGCCAGCAGCTTAGAAACTGCTGGGGCCAACGTCCTGACTTTC
TRBJ1-2,-,TRBV24-1,15,-,CATLPSRLPNYGYTF,TGTGCCACCCTCCCCAGTCGCCTCCCTAACTATGGCTACACCTTC
TRBJ1-4,-,TRBV5-6,15,-,CASSTTAINDEKLFF,TGTGCCAGCAGCACAACAGCAATCAACGATGAAAAACTGTTTTTT
TRBJ2-2,-,TRBV12-3/TRBV12-4,11,-,CASTGTGELFF,TGTGCCAGCACCGGCACCGGGGAGCTGTTTTTT
TRBJ2-3,TRBD2,TRBV5-1,16,-,CASSWGTSGFTDTQYF,TGCGCCAGCAGCTGGGGGACTAGCGGATTCACAGATACGCAGTATTTT
TRBJ1-2,-,TRBV5-1,14,-,CASSLERGHYGYTF,TGCGCCAGCAGCTTGGAAAGAGGCCACTATGGCTACACCTTC
TRBJ1-1,TRBD1,TRBV5-1,18,-,CASSLFRQGRSMNTEAFF,TGCGCCAGCAGCTTGTTTAGACAGGGGAGGTCCATGAACACTGAAGCTTTCTTT
TRBJ1-5,TRBD1,TRBV28,16,-,CASSLYRGPENQPQHF,TGTGCCAGCAGTTTATACAGGGGGCCTGAGAATCAGCCCCAGCATTTT
TRBJ2-1,-,TRBV6-2/TRBV6-3,14,-,CASSFRTTNNEQFF,TGTGCCAGCAGTTTCCGGACTACCAACAATGAGCAGTTCTTC
TRBJ1-3,-,TRBV25-1,15,-,CASSESVTRQNTIYF,TGTGCCAGCAGTGAATCAGTTACGAGGCAAAACACCATATATTTT
TRBJ2-1,-,TRBV5-1,15,-,CASSVSDSSYNEQFF,TGCGCCAGCAGCGTATCCGACAGTTCCTACAATGAGCAGTTCTTC
TRBJ1-5,-,TRBV6-5,15,-,CASRSGYNSNQPQHF,TGTGCCAGCAGGTCAGGGTATAATAGCAATCAGCCCCAGCATTTT
TRBJ2-3,-,TRBV4-1,15,-,CASSLWTAFTDTQYF,TGCGCCAGCAGCCTCTGGACAGCGTTCACAGATACGCAGTATTTT
TRBJ1-1,-,TRBV29-1,12,-,CSSLRGFTEAFF,TGCAGCTCCCTCCGGGGGTTCACTGAAGCTTTCTTT
TRBJ1-2,-,TRBV5-6,14,-,CASSFGQLNYGYTF,TGTGCCAGCAGCTTTGGCCAGTTAAACTATGGCTACACCTTC
TRBJ1-2,TRBD1,TRBV2,14,-,CASSVTGGNYGYTF,TGTGCCAGCAGTGTAACAGGGGGAAACTATGGCTACACCTTC
TRBJ2-7,TRBD1,TRBV28,18,-,CASSSLQPGTGVFYEQYF,TGTGCCAGCAGTTCTCTCCAGCCTGGGACAGGGGTTTTCTACGAGCAGTACTTC
TRBJ2-1,TRBD2,TRBV14,16,-,CASSPIAGRPDNEQFF,TGTGCCAGCAGCCCTATAGCGGGCCGACCTGACAATGAGCAGTTCTTC
TRBJ2-5,-,TRBV28,13,-,CASSFGSQETQYF,TGTGCCAGCAGTTTTGGCAGTCAAGAGACCCAGTACTTC
TRBJ1-2,TRBD1,TRBV7-9,14,-,CASSWSGQGNGYTF,TGTGCCAGCAGCTGGAGCGGACAGGGCAATGGCTACACCTTC